Described below is a single TCR beta chain sequence and its context. As yet, its antigen is unknown. These data originate in a study of human T cells and chemical hapten exposure. Overall study results and limits: Among TCRs, those above 1 in 1000 frequency were unaffected by DPC sensitization.

Per the original data handling: Sequenced samples showed a median of approximately 100,000 TCRs each, with counts running from approximately 21,000 to 630,000. TCRdb itself ran the RACE reads through MiXCR, one entry per CDR3 protein. TCRdb assigned the V and J calls; the authors' analysis was not used. This table has around 180,000 distinct CDR3 sequences, more than 25% appearing once. Time point reported: pre-sensitization, week 0. Treatment specified: therapeutic diphenylcyclopropenone sensitization with weekly scalp DPC. The clonotype originates from a woman younger than 45 with alopecia areata. Some clones in this sample may be carry-over from other donors' samples. The input for sequencing was whole blood, taken in connection with sensitization to the hapten diphenylcyclopropenone (DPC).

CDR3 loop: CASSVAAYTETQYF. CDR3 nucleotide sequence: TGTGCCAGCAGCGTGGCAGCGTATACGGAGACCCAGTACTTC. This chain connects TRBV9 to TRBJ2-5, with unresolved D. The V end was cut by 2 bases, the J end by 5 bases, with 13 bases between. The germline V gene encodes CDR1 SGDLS and CDR2 YYNGEE. The CDR3 has 14 residues.